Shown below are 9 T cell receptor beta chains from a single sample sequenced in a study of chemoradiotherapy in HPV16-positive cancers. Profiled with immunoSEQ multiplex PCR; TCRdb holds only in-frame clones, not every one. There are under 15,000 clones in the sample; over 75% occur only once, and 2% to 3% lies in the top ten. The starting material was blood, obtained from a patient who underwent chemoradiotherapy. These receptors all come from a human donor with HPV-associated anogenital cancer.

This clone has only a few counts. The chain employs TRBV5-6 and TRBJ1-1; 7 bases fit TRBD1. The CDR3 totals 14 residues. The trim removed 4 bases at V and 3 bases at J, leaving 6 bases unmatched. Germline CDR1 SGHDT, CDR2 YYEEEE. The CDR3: CASSLRQGYTEAFF. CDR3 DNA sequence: TGTGCCAGCAGCCTCCGACAGGGCTACACTGAAGCTTTCTTT.

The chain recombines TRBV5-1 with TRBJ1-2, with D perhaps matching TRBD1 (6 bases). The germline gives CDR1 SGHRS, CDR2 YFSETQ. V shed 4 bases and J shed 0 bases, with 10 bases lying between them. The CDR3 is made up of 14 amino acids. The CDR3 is CASSGHRANYGYTF. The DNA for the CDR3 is TGCGCCAGCAGCGGCCACAGGGCTAACTATGGCTACACCTTC.

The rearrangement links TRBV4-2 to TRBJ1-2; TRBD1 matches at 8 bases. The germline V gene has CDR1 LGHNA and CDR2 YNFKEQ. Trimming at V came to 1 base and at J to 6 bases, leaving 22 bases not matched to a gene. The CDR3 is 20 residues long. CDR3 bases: TGTGCCAGCAGCCAAGGTTATTTCTCCCCGGACAGGGCCGAATGGAATGGCTACACCTTC. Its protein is CASSQGYFSPDRAEWNGYTF.

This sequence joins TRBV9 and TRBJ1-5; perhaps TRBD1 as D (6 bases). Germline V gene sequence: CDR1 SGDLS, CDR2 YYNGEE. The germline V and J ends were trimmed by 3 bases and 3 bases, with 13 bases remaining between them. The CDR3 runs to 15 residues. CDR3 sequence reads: CASSEGGVINQPQHF. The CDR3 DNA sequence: TGTGCCAGCAGCGAGGGGGGGGTCATCAATCAGCCCCAGCATTTT.

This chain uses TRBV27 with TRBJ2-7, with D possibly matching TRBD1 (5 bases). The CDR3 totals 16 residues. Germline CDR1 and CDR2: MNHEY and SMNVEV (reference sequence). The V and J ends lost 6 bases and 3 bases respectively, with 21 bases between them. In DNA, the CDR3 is TGTGCCAGCAGCCCCAAGGTGGGGCCGAATATCTACGAGCAGTACTTC. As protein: CASSPKVGPNIYEQYF.

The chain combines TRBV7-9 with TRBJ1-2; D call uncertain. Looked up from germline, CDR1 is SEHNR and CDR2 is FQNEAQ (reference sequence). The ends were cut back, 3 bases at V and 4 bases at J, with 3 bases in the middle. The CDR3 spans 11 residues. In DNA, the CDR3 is TGTGCCAGCAGCTTTCTCTATGGCTACACCTTC. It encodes CASSFLYGYTF.

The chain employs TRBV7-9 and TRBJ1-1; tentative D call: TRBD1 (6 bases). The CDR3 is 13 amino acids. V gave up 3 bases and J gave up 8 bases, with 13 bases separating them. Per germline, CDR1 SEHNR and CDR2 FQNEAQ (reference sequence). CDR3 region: CASSFTGNPEAFF. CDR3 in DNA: TGTGCCAGCAGCTTTACAGGGAACCCCGAAGCTTTCTTT.

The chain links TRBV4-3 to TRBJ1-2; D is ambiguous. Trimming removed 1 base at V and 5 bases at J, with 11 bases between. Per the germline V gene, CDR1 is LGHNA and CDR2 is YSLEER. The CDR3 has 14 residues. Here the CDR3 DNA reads TGCGCCAGCAGCCAAGTCTCTTTCAAATATGGCTACACCTTC. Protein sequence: CASSQVSFKYGYTF.

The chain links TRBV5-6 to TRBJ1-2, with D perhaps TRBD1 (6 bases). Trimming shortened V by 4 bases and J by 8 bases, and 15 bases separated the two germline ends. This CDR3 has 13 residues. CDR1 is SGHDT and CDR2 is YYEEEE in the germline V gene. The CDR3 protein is CASSGVGAWGYTF. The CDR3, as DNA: TGTGCCAGCAGCGGGGTGGGGGCTTGGGGCTACACCTTC. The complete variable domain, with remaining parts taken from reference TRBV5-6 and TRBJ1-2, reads DAGVTQSPTHLIKTRGQQVTLRCSPKSGHDTVSWYQQALGQGPQFIFQYYEEEERQRGNFPDRFSGHQFPNYSSELNVNALLLGDSALYLCASSGVGAWGYTFGSGTRLTVV.